This T cell receptor beta chain was identified in a study of T cell changes during pregnancy in multiple sclerosis. CDR1 is SGHRS, CDR2 YFSETQ, per germline. J gave up 1 base and V 4 bases, and 2 bases lay outside the gene matches. The CDR3 loop spans 14 amino acids. Clones were sequenced by immunoSEQ multiplex PCR, and TCRdb holds only the in-frame ones, with some missing. Of just under 40,000 clones listed, about nine tenths are singletons. The sample in question was CD4+ T cells from peripheral blood mononuclear cells, obtained in the first trimester of pregnancy. This TCR derives from a female donor in good health, enrolled as a control in a pregnancy study. The chain carries TRBV5-1 and TRBJ2-1; 7 bases fit TRBD1. The CDR3 sequence: CASSPGQSYNEQFF. CDR3 sequence (DNA): TGCGCCAGCAGCCCGGGACAGTCCTACAATGAGCAGTTCTTC.